One sample yielded the 27 T cell receptor beta chains listed below, sequenced in a study of cytomegalovirus exposure and HLA in healthy donors. Method: immunoSEQ multiplex PCR; TCRdb's copy keeps in-frame clones and lacks some. Among 150,000 to 200,000 clones, about 89% were seen once, and the ten largest hold 2% to 3%. The sequenced sample was PBMCs. Source of these receptors: a man between 18 and 35 years old in good health and CMV-seropositive.

The V call is TRBV11-1, the J call TRBJ2-7, with TRBD1 matching over 9 bases. The trim removed 0 bases at V and 5 bases at J, leaving 8 bases unmatched. This CDR3 has 16 amino acids. Germline-derived CDR1 and CDR2 are SGHAT and FQDESV (reference sequence). Here the CDR3 reads CASSLAAGTGSDEQYF. CDR3 DNA sequence: TGTGCCAGCAGCTTAGCGGCGGGGACAGGGAGCGACGAGCAGTACTTC.

The CDR3 nucleotides are TGTGCCAGCAGCTCTAGGACAGGGAATCAGCCCCAGCATTTT. Its translation is CASSSRTGNQPQHF. V is TRBV5-8 and J is TRBJ1-5; TRBD1 aligns across 8 bases. The CDR3 sequence is 14 residues long. V trimming: 3 bases; J trimming: 4 bases; junction bases outside the gene matches: 3. In germline, CDR1 is SGHTS, CDR2 YDEGEE.

This clone has only one observation. V gene TRBV6-6 combines with J gene TRBJ1-2; D gene unclear. The V gene lost 5 bases and the J gene lost 4 bases, with 14 bases spanning the gap. This CDR3 region has 14 residues. The germline CDR1 and CDR2 sequences are MNHNY and SVGAGI (reference sequence). The CDR3 loop reads CASSNPRNIYGYTF. In nucleotides, the CDR3 is TGTGCCAGCAGTAACCCCAGGAACATCTATGGCTACACCTTC.

The rearrangement joins TRBV7-9 to TRBJ1-1; 7 nucleotides match TRBD1. V was pared by 5 bases and J by 5 bases, with 8 bases of the junction left unmatched. The CDR3 sequence is 14 residues long. Germline V CDR1 and CDR2: SEHNR, FQNEAQ (reference sequence). CDR3 nucleotides: TGTGCCAGCAGCCCCCGGACAGGACAGACTGAAGCTTTCTTT. Residues: CASSPRTGQTEAFF.

This chain connects TRBV4-3 to TRBJ2-5; no clear D gene. Trimming cost V 0 bases and J 3 bases, with 8 bases left between them. CDR1 is LGHNA and CDR2 is YSLEER in the germline V gene. This CDR3 region has 14 residues. CDR3 coding DNA: TGCGCCAGCAGCCAAGATTATCAGAAAGAGACCCAGTACTTC. Translation: CASSQDYQKETQYF.

The gene calls are TRBV30 and TRBJ1-2; 10 bases are shared with TRBD1. The CDR3 loop spans 13 amino acids. Germline loops: CDR1 GTSNPN, CDR2 SVGIG (reference sequence). The V and J ends lost 8 bases and 5 bases, in that order; junction bases with no gene match: 8. CDR3 bases: TGTGCCGGAGACAGGGGGCTATGGTATGGCTACACCTTC. It codes for CAGDRGLWYGYTF. Full variable domain (rest looked up from reference TRBV30 and TRBJ1-2): SQTIHQWPATLVQPVGSPLSLECTVEGTSNPNLYWYRQAAGRGLQLLFYSVGIGQISSEVPQNLSASRPQDRQFILSSKKLLLSDSGFYLCAGDRGLWYGYTFGSGTRLTVV.

J is TRBJ2-7 and V is TRBV29-1; D possibly corresponds to TRBD2 (5 bases). CDR3 size: 15 residues. The ends were cut back, 3 bases at V and 2 bases at J, with 17 bases in the middle. Germline assignment: CDR1 SQVTM and CDR2 ANQGSEA. CDR3 nucleotides: TGCAGCGTTGATGAGGGTGACCGGGGAACCTACGAGCAGTACTTC. Translation gives CSVDEGDRGTYEQYF.

V is TRBV18 and J is TRBJ2-3; a weak D match, TRBD1 (5 bases). This CDR3 is 16 amino acids long. Germline loops: CDR1 KGHSH, CDR2 LQKENI. The V gene lost 6 bases and the J gene lost 0 bases, with 16 bases spanning the gap. The CDR3 here is CASSAQGSLSTDTQYF. CDR3 coding DNA: TGTGCCAGCTCGGCCCAGGGTTCCCTTAGCACAGATACGCAGTATTTT.

CDR3 loop: CASSTLAGGPPIYEQYF. The CDR3 DNA follows: TGTGCCAGCAGCACATTAGCGGGAGGGCCTCCTATCTACGAGCAGTACTTC. The chain employs TRBV11-2 and TRBJ2-7, with 11 bases identical to TRBD2. The CDR3 has 17 residues. Losses at the gene ends were 5 bases for V and 3 bases for J; bases not matched to a gene: 12. Germline values: CDR1 SGHAT, CDR2 FQNNGV.

V usage is TRBV27 and J usage is TRBJ1-5, with a possible D match to TRBD1 (6 bases). The CDR3 is 13 residues long. Germline-derived CDR1 and CDR2 are MNHEY and SMNVEV (reference sequence). The germline V and J ends were trimmed by 5 bases and 4 bases, with 9 bases remaining between them. The DNA of the CDR3 is TGTGCCAGCAGTCAGGGGCCGAATCAGCCCCAGCATTTT. Its translation is CASSQGPNQPQHF.

The CDR3 DNA reads as TGTGCCAGCAGCGCGACTAATCAGCCCCAGCATTTT. It translates to CASSATNQPQHF. The chain carries TRBV7-9 and TRBJ1-5, with no clear D. V lost 5 bases and J lost 4, with 6 bases in between. The CDR3 has 12 residues. Germline CDR1 SEHNR, CDR2 FQNEAQ (reference sequence).

The rearrangement joins TRBV10-3 to TRBJ2-1, with 8 bases fitting TRBD2. Germline CDR1 ENHRY, CDR2 SYGVKD. V shed 4 bases, J shed 0 bases, and the junction held 5 bases outside the gene matches. This CDR3 comprises 16 residues. CDR3 amino acids: CAISGLAQSSYNEQFF. In nucleotides, the CDR3 is TGTGCCATCAGTGGACTAGCGCAGAGCTCCTACAATGAGCAGTTCTTC.

The CDR3 here is CASSPTGGFDEQFF. CDR3 sequence (DNA): TGTGCCAGCAGCCCGACAGGGGGGTTTGATGAGCAGTTCTTC. The chain combines TRBV5-4 with TRBJ2-1; 9 bases agree with TRBD1. The V and J ends lost 4 bases and 8 bases, in that order; junction bases with no gene match: 7. Germline V gene data show CDR1 as SGHNT and CDR2 as YYREEE (reference sequence). The CDR3 is 14 amino acids.

The chain carries TRBV19 and TRBJ1-5; TRBD1 aligns across 7 bases. Trimming took 8 bases from V and 1 from J; bases not matched to a gene: 17. The CDR3 extends over 18 amino acids. CDR1 is LNHDA, CDR2 SQIVND, per germline (reference sequence). In nucleotides, the CDR3 is TGTGCCAGTCGTGTTTTGACAGGGTTCTCAGGGAGCAATCAGCCCCAGCATTTT. It codes for CASRVLTGFSGSNQPQHF.

This rearrangement joins TRBV2 to TRBJ2-2; possible D gene TRBD2, 5 bases. Germline CDR1 is SNHLY and CDR2 is FYNNEI. Trimming took off 7 bases at V and 8 bases at J, with 11 bases between the two ends. This CDR3 contains 12 residues. In nucleotides, the CDR3 is TGTGCCAGCAAGAGGGATAGGGGGGAGCTGTTTTTT. This codes for CASKRDRGELFF.

This chain links TRBV27 with TRBJ1-1; D call uncertain. Between the trimmed V and J ends, which lost 0 bases and 1 base, there was a span of 6 bases. There are 14 residues in the CDR3. Germline lookup yields CDR1 MNHEY and CDR2 SMNVEV (reference sequence). This chain's CDR3 is CASSLSAGNTEAFF. CDR3 in DNA: TGTGCCAGCAGTTTATCCGCAGGGAACACTGAAGCTTTCTTT.

V is TRBV7-9 and J is TRBJ2-3, with D hard to call. Trimming shortened V by 5 bases and J by 2 bases, and 17 bases separated the two germline ends. Germline CDR1 and CDR2: SEHNR and FQNEAQ (reference sequence). The CDR3 runs 16 residues. The CDR3: CASSPVAPPNTDTQYF. The CDR3 nucleotides read TGTGCCAGCAGCCCGGTCGCACCCCCGAACACAGATACGCAGTATTTT.

This clone came up once. The V call is TRBV5-4, the J call TRBJ2-6; 7 bases are shared with TRBD1. V dropped 1 base and J dropped 4; count of bases not matched to a gene: 5. Germline V gene data show CDR1 as SGHNT and CDR2 as YYREEE (reference sequence). This CDR3 has 16 residues. CDR3 residues: CASSLNRGGGANVLTF. The CDR3 DNA reads as TGTGCCAGCAGCTTGAACAGGGGCGGAGGGGCCAACGTCCTGACTTTC. Full variable domain (missing parts from reference TRBV5-4 and TRBJ2-6): ETGVTQSPTHLIKTRGQQVTLRCSSQSGHNTVSWYQQALGQGPQFIFQYYREEENGRGNFPPRFSGLQFPNYSSELNVNALELDDSALYLCASSLNRGGGANVLTFGAGSRLTVL.

The chain carries TRBV11-3 and TRBJ2-7, with a weak D call TRBD1 (5 bases). Germline V gene sequence: CDR1 SGHNT, CDR2 YENEEA. The CDR3 is 15 amino acids. Trimming removed 3 bases at V and 3 bases at J, with 15 bases between. Written as DNA, the CDR3 is TGTGCCAGCAGCTTGCGAACAGGCCAAGGCTACGAGCAGTACTTC. Its translation is CASSLRTGQGYEQYF. Filled out from reference TRBV11-3 and TRBJ2-7, the complete variable domain reads EAGVVQSPRYKIIEKKQPVAFWCNPISGHNTLYWYLQNLGQGPELLIRYENEEAVDDSQLPKDRFSAERLKGVDSTLKIQPAELGDSAVYLCASSLRTGQGYEQYFGPGTRLTVT.

The V gene is TRBV7-2, the J gene TRBJ2-7, with D possibly being TRBD2 (5 bases). V gave up 5 bases and J gave up 6 bases, with 20 bases separating them. The length of the CDR3 is 15 residues. Germline CDR1 is SGHTA and CDR2 is FQGNSA. CDR3 amino acids: CASSLWPLGGSEQYF. In DNA form, the CDR3 reads TGTGCCAGCAGCCTCTGGCCCCTAGGAGGTTCCGAGCAGTACTTC.

The CDR3 here is CASMEGSSPYEQYF. The CDR3 DNA follows: TGTGCCAGCATGGAGGGTTCGAGTCCCTACGAGCAGTACTTC. J is TRBJ2-7 and V is TRBV21-1; the DNA was not compared with TRBD2, the D call given in the table. TRBV21-1 has pseudogene status. This CDR3 has 14 amino acids.

The rearrangement uses TRBV18 and TRBJ1-6; D gene uncertain. V gave up 8 bases and J gave up 0 bases, with 8 bases separating them. Germline loops: CDR1 KGHSH, CDR2 LQKENI. The CDR3 is 14 amino acids. CDR3 sequence: CASTPGSYNSPLHF. The CDR3 region has the DNA TGTGCCAGCACCCCCGGCTCCTATAATTCACCCCTCCACTTT.

This clone was detected a few times. The chain recombines TRBV7-3 with TRBJ2-7, with 10 bases aligning to TRBD1. With 5 bases clipped from V and 5 bases from J, the junction kept 6 bases outside the gene matches. The CDR3 runs 14 residues. The germline V gene has CDR1 SGHTA and CDR2 FQGTGA. CDR3 coding DNA: TGTGCCAGCAGCGCAACCGGGACAGGGGACGAGCAGTACTTC. Encoded protein: CASSATGTGDEQYF.

This chain connects TRBV4-1 to TRBJ2-2; no reliable D call. Germline CDR1 and CDR2: MGHRA and YSYEKL. V shed 4 bases and J shed 1 base, with 7 bases lying between them. The CDR3 runs to 14 residues. DNA for the CDR3: TGCGCCAGCAGCCGTGACTGGAACACCGGGGAGCTGTTTTTT. It yields the protein CASSRDWNTGELFF.

The rearrangement uses TRBV15 and TRBJ2-2; tentatively, D is TRBD1 (5 bases). CDR1 and CDR2 from the germline V gene are LNHNV and YYDKDF (reference sequence). This CDR3 comprises 15 residues. Trimming removed 0 bases from V and 6 bases from J, with 11 bases in between. CDR3: CATSRDSDIPGELFF. The CDR3 DNA sequence: TGTGCCACCAGCAGAGACTCGGACATCCCCGGGGAGCTGTTTTTT.

The chain uses TRBV5-1 and TRBJ1-5; D perhaps matches TRBD1 (5 bases). Germline V gene lookup returns CDR1 SGHRS and CDR2 YFSETQ. Trimming pared 4 bases from V and 4 bases from J, leaving 12 bases between. The CDR3 contains 14 residues. As DNA, the CDR3 is TGCGCCAGCAGCCTCGGGGGGAGGAATCAGCCCCAGCATTTT. Its translation is CASSLGGRNQPQHF.

Regarding this clone: At one end, the junction sequence differs from germline, possibly due to a read error. The CDR3 here is CASSLSSGSGAQYF. CDR3 in DNA: TGTGCTAGCAGCTTGTCTAGCGGGAGCGGGGCGCAGTATTTT. The V call is TRBV7-7, the J call TRBJ2-3; the match to TRBD2 covers 10 bases. The length of the CDR3 is 14 residues. CDR1 and CDR2 from the germline V gene are SSHAT and FNYEAQ (reference sequence).